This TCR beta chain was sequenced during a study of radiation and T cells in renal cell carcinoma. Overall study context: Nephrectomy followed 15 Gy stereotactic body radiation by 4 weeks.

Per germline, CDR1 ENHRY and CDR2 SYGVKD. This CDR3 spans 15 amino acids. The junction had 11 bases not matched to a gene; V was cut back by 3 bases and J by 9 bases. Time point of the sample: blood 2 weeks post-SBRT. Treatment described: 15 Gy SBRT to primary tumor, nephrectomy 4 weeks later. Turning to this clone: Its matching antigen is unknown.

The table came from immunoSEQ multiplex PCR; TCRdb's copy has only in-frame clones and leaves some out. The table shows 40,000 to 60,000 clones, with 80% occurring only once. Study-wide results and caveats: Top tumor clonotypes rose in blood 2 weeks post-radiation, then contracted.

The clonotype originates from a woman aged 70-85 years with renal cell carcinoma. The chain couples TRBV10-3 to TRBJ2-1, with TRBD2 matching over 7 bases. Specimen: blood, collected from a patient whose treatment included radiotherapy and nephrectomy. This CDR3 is CAISESAAGVIEQFF. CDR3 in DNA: TGTGCCATCAGTGAATCGGCGGCGGGAGTAATTGAGCAGTTCTTC.